In its sample, the clone carrying this TCR beta chain was seen a few times. This entry belongs to a study of regulatory T cells in long-lasting Graves disease. CDR3 regions were amplified by Arm-PCR using iRepertoire HTBI primers to build TCR beta libraries. Original methodology: The samples yielded approximately 62 TRBV and more than twelve TRBJ segments. TCRdb itself ran the multiplex PCR reads through MiXCR, one entry per CDR3 protein. The V and J calls shown here were made by TCRdb, not taken from the authors' results. This sample has some 420,000 distinct CDR3 sequences, with 20% to 25% found just once. Specified time point: persistent/refractory GD, antithyroid drugs over 5 years with positive TRAb. TCR sequences were obtained from RNA taken from PBMCs. Sequenced material: peripheral blood mononuclear cells (PBMCs), taken when the disease was refractory, from a patient treated with antithyroid drugs. The TCR comes from a female donor with Graves disease.

DNA for the CDR3: TGTGCCAGCAGTTTCCTCGCGAACCAAGAGACCCAGTACTTC. Its protein is CASSFLANQETQYF. The genes are TRBV12-3 or TRBV12-4 and TRBJ2-5; the D is unclear. The CDR3 has 14 residues. V shed 3 bases and J shed 0 bases, with 8 bases lying between them.